The T cell receptor beta chain described here comes from a study of Graves' ophthalmopathy and Graves' hyperthyroidism. Study-level findings and limits: Blood samples also showed most expanded thyroid clonotypes exceeding 0.001 frequency.

Germline CDR1 is KGHDR and CDR2 is SFDVKD. V was clipped by 9 bases and J by 4 bases; unmatched bases: 10. The CDR3 has 14 residues. This clonotype occurred many times. Its target is not known. The TCR beta CDR3 regions underwent amplification from RNA transcripts. The first-round RT-PCR employed HTBI primers together with the Qiagen OneStep RT-PCR kit. A multiplex PCR was then performed as the second round. One entry per CDR3 protein, called by TCRdb with MiXCR from the multiplex PCR reads. The sample consists of roughly 500,000 distinct CDR3 sequences, around 14% of them appearing once. Ophthalmopathy cases showed moderate-to-severe activity, scoring CAS ≥3 and NOSPECS ≥4, with duration under 3 months. Pregnancy or lactation, uncontrolled infections and other autoimmune diseases were grounds for excluding patients. Fresh peripheral blood, around 10 ml, was the PBMC source.

The chain employs TRBV24-1 and TRBJ2-7; 8 nucleotides line up with TRBD1. The clonotype comes from a woman under 40 with Graves' ophthalmopathy. The sequencing input was blood. Here the CDR3 DNA reads TGTGCCACCGGAGACTCGAGACAGGGGTACGAGCAGTACTTC. Its protein is CATGDSRQGYEQYF.